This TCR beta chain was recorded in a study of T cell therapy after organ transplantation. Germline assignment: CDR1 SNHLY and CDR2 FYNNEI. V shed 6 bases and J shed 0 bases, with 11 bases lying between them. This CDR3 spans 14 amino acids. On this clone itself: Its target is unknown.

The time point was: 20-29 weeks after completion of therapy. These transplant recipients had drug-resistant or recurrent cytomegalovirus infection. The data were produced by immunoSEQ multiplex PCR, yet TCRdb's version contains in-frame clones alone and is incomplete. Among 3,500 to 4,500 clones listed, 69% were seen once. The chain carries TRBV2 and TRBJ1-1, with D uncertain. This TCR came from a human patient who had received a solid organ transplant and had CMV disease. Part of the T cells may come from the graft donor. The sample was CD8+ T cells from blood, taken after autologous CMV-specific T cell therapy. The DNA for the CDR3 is TGTGCCAGCAGGTCCAGACCCATGAACACTGAAGCTTTCTTT. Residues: CASRSRPMNTEAFF.